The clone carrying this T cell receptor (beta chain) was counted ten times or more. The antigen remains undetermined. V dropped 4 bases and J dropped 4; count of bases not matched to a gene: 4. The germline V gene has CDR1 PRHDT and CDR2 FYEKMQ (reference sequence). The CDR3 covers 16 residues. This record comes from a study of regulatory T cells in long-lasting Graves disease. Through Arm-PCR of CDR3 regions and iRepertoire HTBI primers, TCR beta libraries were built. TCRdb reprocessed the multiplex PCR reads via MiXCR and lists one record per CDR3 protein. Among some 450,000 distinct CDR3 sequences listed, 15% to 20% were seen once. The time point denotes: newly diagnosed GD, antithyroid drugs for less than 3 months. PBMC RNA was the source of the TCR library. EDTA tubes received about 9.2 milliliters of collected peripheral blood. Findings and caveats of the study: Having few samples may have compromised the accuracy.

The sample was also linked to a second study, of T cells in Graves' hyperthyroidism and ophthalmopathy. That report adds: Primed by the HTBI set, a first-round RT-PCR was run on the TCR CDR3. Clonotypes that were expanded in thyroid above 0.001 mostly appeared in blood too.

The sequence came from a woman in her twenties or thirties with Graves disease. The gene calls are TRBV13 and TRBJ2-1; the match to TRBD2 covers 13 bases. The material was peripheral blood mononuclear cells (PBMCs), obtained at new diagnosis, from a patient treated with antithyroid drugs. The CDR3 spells CASSSGLAGEYNEQFF. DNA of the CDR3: TGTGCCAGCAGCTCTGGACTAGCGGGAGAATACAATGAGCAGTTCTTC. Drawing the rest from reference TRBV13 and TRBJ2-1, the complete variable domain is AAGVIQSPRHLIKEKRETATLKCYPIPRHDTVYWYQQGPGQDPQFLISFYEKMQSDKGSIPDRFSAQQFSDYHSELNMSSLELGDSALYFCASSSGLAGEYNEQFFGPGTRLTVL.